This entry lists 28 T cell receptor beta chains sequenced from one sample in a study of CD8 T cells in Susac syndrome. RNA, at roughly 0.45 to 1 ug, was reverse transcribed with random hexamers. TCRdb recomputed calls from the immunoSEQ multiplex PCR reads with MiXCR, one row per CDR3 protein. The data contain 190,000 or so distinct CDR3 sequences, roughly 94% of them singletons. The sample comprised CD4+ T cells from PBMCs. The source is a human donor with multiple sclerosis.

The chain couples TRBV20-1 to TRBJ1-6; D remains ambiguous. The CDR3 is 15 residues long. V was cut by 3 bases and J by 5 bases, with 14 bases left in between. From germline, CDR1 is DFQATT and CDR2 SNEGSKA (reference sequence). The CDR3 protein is CSASEAAGHNSPLHF. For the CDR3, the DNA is TGCAGTGCTAGTGAAGCGGCCGGCCATAATTCACCCCTCCACTTT.

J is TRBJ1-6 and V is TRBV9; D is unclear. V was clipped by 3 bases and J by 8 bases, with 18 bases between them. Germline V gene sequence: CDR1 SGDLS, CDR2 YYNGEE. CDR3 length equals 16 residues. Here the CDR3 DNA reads TGTGCCAGCAGCGCTCGCAGCGGAGGGAGGGATTCACCCCTCCACTTT. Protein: CASSARSGGRDSPLHF. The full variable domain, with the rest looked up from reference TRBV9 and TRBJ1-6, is DSGVTQTPKHLITATGQRVTLRCSPRSGDLSVYWYQQSLDQGLQFLIQYYNGEERAKGNILERFSAQQFPDLHSELNLSSLELGDSALYFCASSARSGGRDSPLHFGNGTRLTVT.

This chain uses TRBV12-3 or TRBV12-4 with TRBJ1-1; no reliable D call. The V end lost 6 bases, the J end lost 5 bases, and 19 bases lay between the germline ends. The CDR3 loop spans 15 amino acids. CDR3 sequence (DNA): TGTGCCAGCAGCACTCCCTACCTAAGGGTTACTGAAGCTTTCTTT. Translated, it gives CASSTPYLRVTEAFF.

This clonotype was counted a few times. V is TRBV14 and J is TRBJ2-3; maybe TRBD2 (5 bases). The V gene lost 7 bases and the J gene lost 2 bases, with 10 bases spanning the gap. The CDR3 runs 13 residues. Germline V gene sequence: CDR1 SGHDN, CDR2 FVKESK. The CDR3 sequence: CASTRDFTDTQYF. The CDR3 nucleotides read TGTGCCAGCACCCGGGATTTCACAGATACGCAGTATTTT.

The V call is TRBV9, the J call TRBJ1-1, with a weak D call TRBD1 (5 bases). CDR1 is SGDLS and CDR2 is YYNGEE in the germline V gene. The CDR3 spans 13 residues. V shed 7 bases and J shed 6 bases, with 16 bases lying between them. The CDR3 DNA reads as TGTGCCAGCGGCGGGGGTAGCAGGGCTGAAGCTTTCTTT. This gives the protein CASGGGSRAEAFF.

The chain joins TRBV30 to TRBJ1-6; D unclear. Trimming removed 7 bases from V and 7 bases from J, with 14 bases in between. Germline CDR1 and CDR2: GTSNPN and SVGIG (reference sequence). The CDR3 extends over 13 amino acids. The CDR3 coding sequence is TGTGCCTCTAAGGCGACGGGCAATTCACCCCTCCACTTT. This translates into CASKATGNSPLHF.

The CDR3 loop reads CAWSSGQWADTQYF. CDR3 nucleotides: TGTGCCTGGAGTTCGGGACAGTGGGCAGATACGCAGTATTTT. This chain links TRBV30 with TRBJ2-3; 7 bases are shared with TRBD1. Germline CDR1 is GTSNPN and CDR2 is SVGIG (reference sequence). The length of the CDR3 is 14 residues. V lost 2 bases and J lost 4; bases outside the gene matches: 6.

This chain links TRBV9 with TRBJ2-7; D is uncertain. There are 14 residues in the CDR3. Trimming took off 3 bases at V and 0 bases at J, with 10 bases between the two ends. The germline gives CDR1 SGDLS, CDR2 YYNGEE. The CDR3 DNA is TGTGCCAGCAGCGCCCTATCTGGCTCCTACGAGCAGTACTTC. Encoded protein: CASSALSGSYEQYF.

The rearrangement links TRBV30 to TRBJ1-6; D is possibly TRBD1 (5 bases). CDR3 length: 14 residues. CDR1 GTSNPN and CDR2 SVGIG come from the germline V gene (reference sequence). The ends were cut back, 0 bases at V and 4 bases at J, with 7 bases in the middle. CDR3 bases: TGTGCCTGGAGTGTCGACAGATATAATTCACCCCTCCACTTT. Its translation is CAWSVDRYNSPLHF.

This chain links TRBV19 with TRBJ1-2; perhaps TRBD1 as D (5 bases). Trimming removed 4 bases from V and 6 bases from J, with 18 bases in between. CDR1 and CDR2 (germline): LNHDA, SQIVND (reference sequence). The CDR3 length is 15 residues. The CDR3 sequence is CASSTVGGAGHGYTF. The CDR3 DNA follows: TGTGCCAGTAGTACAGTAGGAGGGGCGGGCCATGGCTACACCTTC.

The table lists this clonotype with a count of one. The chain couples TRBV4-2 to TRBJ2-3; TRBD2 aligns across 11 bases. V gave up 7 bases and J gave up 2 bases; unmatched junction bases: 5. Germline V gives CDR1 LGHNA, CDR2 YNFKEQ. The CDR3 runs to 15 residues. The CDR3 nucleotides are TGTGCCAGCACAGAACTAGCGGGGGCCACAGATACGCAGTATTTT. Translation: CASTELAGATDTQYF.

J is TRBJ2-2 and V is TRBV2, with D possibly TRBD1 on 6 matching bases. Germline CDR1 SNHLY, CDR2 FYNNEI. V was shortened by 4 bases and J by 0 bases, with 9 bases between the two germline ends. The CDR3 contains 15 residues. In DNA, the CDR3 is TGTGCCAGCAGTGTCTACAGGGCGAACACCGGGGAGCTGTTTTTT. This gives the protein CASSVYRANTGELFF.

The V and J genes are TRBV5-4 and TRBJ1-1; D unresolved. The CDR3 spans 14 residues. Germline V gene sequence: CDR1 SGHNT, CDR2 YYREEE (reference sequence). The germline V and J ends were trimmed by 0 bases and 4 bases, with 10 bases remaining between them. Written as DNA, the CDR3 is TGTGCCAGCAGCTTGGTAGGGCAGCTCACTGAAGCTTTCTTT. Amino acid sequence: CASSLVGQLTEAFF.

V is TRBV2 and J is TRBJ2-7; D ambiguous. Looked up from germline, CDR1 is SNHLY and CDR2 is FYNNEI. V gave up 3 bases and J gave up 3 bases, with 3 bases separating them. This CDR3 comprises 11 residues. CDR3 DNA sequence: TGTGCCAGCAGTGAGTTCTACGAGCAGTACGTC. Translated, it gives CASSEFYEQYV.

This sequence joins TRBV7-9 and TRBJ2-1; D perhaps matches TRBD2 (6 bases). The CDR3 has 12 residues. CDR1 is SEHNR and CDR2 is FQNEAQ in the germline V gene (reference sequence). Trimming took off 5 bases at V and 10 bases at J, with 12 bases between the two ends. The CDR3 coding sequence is TGTGCCAGCAGCCATATAGCGGAAGAGCAGTTCTTC. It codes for CASSHIAEEQFF. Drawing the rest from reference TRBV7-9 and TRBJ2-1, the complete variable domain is DTGVSQNPRHKITKRGQNVTFRCDPISEHNRLYWYRQTLGQGPEFLTYFQNEAQLEKSRLLSDRFSAERPKGSFSTLEIQRTEQGDSAMYLCASSHIAEEQFFGPGTRLTVL.

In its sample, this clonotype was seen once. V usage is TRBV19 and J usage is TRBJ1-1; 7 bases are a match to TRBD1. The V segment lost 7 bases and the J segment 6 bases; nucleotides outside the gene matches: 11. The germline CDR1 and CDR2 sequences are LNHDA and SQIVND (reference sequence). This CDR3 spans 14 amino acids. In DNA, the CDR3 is TGTGCCAGTACCATGACAGGGAACGAACCTGAAGCTTTCTTT. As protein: CASTMTGNEPEAFF. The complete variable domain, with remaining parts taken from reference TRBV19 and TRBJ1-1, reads DGGITQSPKYLFRKEGQNVTLSCEQNLNHDAMYWYRQDPGQGLRLIYYSQIVNDFQKGDIAEGYSVSREKKESFPLTVTSAQKNPTAFYLCASTMTGNEPEAFFGQGTRLTVV.

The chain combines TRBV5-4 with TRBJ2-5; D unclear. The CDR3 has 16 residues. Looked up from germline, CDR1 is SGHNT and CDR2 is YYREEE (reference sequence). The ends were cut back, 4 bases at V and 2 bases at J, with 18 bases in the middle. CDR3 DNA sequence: TGTGCCAGCAGCCCCTCAACTTCGTGGGGACAAGAGACCCAGTACTTC. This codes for CASSPSTSWGQETQYF. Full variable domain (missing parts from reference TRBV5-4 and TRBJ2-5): ETGVTQSPTHLIKTRGQQVTLRCSSQSGHNTVSWYQQALGQGPQFIFQYYREEENGRGNFPPRFSGLQFPNYSSELNVNALELDDSALYLCASSPSTSWGQETQYFGPGTRLLVL.

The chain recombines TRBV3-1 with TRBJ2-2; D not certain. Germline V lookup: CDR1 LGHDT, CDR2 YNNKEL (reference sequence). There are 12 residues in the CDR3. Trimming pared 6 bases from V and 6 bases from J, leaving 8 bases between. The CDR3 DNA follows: TGTGCCAGCAGTAGGTTCGCCGGGGAGCTGTTTTTT. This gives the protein CASSRFAGELFF.

The DNA of the CDR3 is TGTGCCAGCAGCTCTGGGGGACTAGCGACCGAGCAGTACTTC. Translated: CASSSGGLATEQYF. V is TRBV7-9 and J is TRBJ2-7; 10 positions agree with TRBD2. The trim removed 4 bases at V and 6 bases at J, leaving 6 bases unmatched. Looked up from germline, CDR1 is SEHNR and CDR2 is FQNEAQ (reference sequence). The CDR3 runs to 14 residues.

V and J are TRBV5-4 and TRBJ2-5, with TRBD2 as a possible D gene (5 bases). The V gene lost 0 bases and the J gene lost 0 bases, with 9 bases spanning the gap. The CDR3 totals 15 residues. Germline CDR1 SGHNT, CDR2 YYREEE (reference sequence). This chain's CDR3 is CASSLAQRNQETQYF. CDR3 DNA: TGTGCCAGCAGCTTGGCCCAGCGGAACCAAGAGACCCAGTACTTC. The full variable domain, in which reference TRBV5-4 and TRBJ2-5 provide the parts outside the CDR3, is ETGVTQSPTHLIKTRGQQVTLRCSSQSGHNTVSWYQQALGQGPQFIFQYYREEENGRGNFPPRFSGLQFPNYSSELNVNALELDDSALYLCASSLAQRNQETQYFGPGTRLLVL.

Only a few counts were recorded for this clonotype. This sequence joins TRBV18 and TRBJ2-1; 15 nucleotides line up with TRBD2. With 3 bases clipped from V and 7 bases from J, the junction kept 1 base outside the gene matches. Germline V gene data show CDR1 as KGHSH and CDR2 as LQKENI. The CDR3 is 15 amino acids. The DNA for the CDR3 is TGTGCCAGCTCACCCGGACTAGCGGGGGGGAATGAGCAGTTCTTC. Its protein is CASSPGLAGGNEQFF.

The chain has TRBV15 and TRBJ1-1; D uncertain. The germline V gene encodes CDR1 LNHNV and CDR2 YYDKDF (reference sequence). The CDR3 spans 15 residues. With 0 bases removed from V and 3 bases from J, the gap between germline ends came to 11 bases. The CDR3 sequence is CATSREAGRDTEAFF. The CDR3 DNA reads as TGTGCCACCAGCAGAGAAGCCGGGAGGGACACTGAAGCTTTCTTT.

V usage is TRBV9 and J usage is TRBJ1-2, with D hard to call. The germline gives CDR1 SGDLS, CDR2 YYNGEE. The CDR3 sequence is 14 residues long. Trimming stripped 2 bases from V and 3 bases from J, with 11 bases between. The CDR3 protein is CASSVTGSDYGYTF. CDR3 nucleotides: TGTGCCAGCAGCGTTACCGGGTCTGACTATGGCTACACCTTC.

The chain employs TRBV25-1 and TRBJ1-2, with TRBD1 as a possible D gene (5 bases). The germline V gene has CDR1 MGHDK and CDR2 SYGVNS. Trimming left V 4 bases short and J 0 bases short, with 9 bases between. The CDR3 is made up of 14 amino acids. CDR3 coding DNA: TGTGCCAGCAGTGCTGGGACCACTAACTATGGCTACACCTTC. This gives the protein CASSAGTTNYGYTF.

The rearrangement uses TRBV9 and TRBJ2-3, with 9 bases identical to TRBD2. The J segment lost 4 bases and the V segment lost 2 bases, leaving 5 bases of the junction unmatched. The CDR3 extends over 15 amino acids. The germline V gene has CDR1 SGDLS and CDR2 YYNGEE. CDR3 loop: CASSVFSGGADTQYF. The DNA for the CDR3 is TGTGCCAGCAGCGTCTTTAGCGGGGGAGCAGATACGCAGTATTTT.

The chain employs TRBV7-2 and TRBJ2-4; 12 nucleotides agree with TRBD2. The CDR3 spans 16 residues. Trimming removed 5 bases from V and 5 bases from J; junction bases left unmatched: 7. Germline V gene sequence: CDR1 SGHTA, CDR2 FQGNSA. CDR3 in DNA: TGTGCCAGCAGCCTTCTAGCGGGGGGGCCGGAAAACATTCAGTACTTC. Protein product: CASSLLAGGPENIQYF.

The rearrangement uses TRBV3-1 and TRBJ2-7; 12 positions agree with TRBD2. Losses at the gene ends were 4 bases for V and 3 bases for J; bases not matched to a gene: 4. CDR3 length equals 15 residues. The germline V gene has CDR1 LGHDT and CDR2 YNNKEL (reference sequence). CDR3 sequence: CASSPRTSGVYEQYF. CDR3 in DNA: TGTGCCAGCAGCCCTCGGACTAGCGGGGTCTACGAGCAGTACTTC.

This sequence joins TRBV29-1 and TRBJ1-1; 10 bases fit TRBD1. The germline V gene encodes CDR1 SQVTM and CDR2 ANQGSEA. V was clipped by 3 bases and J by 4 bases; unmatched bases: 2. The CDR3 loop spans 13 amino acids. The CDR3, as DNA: TGCAGCGTTGAGAGGGACAGGGGCACTGAAGCTTTCTTT. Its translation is CSVERDRGTEAFF.